The rows below give T cell receptor beta chains drawn from one sample of a study of shared clonotypes between healthy human individuals. Repertoires were generated with immunoSEQ multiplex PCR, while TCRdb's copy carries only in-frame clones and drops some. In the table there are approximately 1.9 million clones, around 93% of which are singletons. The sample consisted of naive CD8+ T cells from PBMCs. Source of these receptors: a man between 18 and 35 years old in good health. Some clones in this sample may be carry-over from other donors' samples. Each CDR3 is given with its conserved first and last residue. Each record gives: V gene, D gene, clone size, J gene, CDR3 DNA, CDR3 protein. The D gene is left open where the match is weak. Rows may omit the clone size; those that give it use once, few, many or a size class.

TRBV5-5	.	.	TRBJ2-7	TGTGCCAGCAGCCCGGGACTCGGTGTCGAGCAGTACTTC	CASSPGLGVEQYF
TRBV9	.	.	TRBJ2-5	TGTGCCAGCGGGGGGGACAGTCAAGAGACCCAGTACTTC	CASGGDSQETQYF
TRBV14	TRBD1	.	TRBJ1-2	TGTGCCAGCAGCCCAGGGGGTTGGGGCGGCTACACCTTC	CASSPGGWGGYTF
TRBV11-2	.	.	TRBJ1-3	TGTGCCAGCAGCCCCGGGTGGGCGGGTGACACCATATATTTT	CASSPGWAGDTIYF
TRBV28	.	.	TRBJ2-3	TGTGCCAGCAGTTTAGCGGACTCTAGCACAGATACGCAGTATTTT	CASSLADSSTDTQYF
TRBV27	.	.	TRBJ1-1	TGTGCCAGCAGTTTCAGGGTCGGGACTGAAGCTTTCTTT	CASSFRVGTEAFF
TRBV5-6	TRBD1	.	TRBJ2-1	TGTGCCAGCAGCTTGGAGCCGGGACAGCCCTACAATGAGCAGTTCTTC	CASSLEPGQPYNEQFF
TRBV12-5	.	.	TRBJ1-1	TGTGCTAGTGGAGCAGGGTCTCGAGCTTTCTTT	CASGAGSRAFF
TRBV5-1	.	.	TRBJ2-5	TGCGCCAGCAGCTTGACTTCGGGCGTCAGAGTCCAAGAGACCCAGTACTTC	CASSLTSGVRVQETQYF
TRBV7-2	TRBD2	.	TRBJ2-7	TGTGCCAGCAGCTTAGAAGCGGGAGTCAGAAGCTCCTACGAGCAGTACTTC	CASSLEAGVRSSYEQYF
TRBV4-1	.	.	TRBJ2-7	TGCGCCAGCAGCCAAGGTCAGGCCCCCTACGAGCAGTACTTC	CASSQGQAPYEQYF
TRBV4-3	.	.	TRBJ2-2	TGCGCCAGCAGCCATGAACGGACGAACACCGGGGAGCTGTTTTTT	CASSHERTNTGELFF
TRBV7-9	TRBD1	.	TRBJ1-4	TGTGCCAGCAGCTTACCTGCGACAGGGCGAGAAAAACTGTTTTTT	CASSLPATGREKLFF
TRBV28	.	.	TRBJ2-7	TGTGCCAGCAGTTTAGACGGCAGCTACGAGCAGTACTTC	CASSLDGSYEQYF
TRBV27	TRBD1	.	TRBJ2-1	TGTGCCAGCAGTTTAGCTCCGGGACAGGGCGCATTTGAGAATGAGCAGTTCTTC	CASSLAPGQGAFENEQFF
TRBV27	.	few	TRBJ2-2	TGTGCCAGCAGCGAACTACAGAACACCGGGGAGCTGTTTTTT	CASSELQNTGELFF
TRBV13	.	.	TRBJ2-1	TGTGCCAGCAGCGTTATTAACCGGGACAACTCCTACAATGAGCAGTTCTTC	CASSVINRDNSYNEQFF
TRBV14	TRBD2	once	TRBJ2-1	TGTGCCAGCAGCCAAGTGCGTCGGACTAGCGGGAGCAATGAGCAGTTCTTC	CASSQVRRTSGSNEQFF
TRBV11-2	.	.	TRBJ2-5	TGTGCCACCCGGCGGGGACTTCAAGAGACCCAGTACTTC	CATRRGLQETQYF
TRBV30	.	.	TRBJ1-5	TGTGCCTGGAGTGTACTAGATAATCAGCCCCAGCATTTT	CAWSVLDNQPQHF
TRBV27	.	.	TRBJ2-7	TGTGCCAGCTCTACCGGGACACCTTCCTCCTACGAGCAGTACTTC	CASSTGTPSSYEQYF
TRBV14	.	.	TRBJ2-5	TGTGCCAGCAGCCCGCAGGGGCCCAACCAGGAGACCCAGTACTTC	CASSPQGPNQETQYF
TRBV7-9	TRBD1	.	TRBJ2-1	TGTGCCAGCAGCTCCCCGGGACAGCCAAATGAGCAGTTCTTC	CASSSPGQPNEQFF
TRBV6-5	.	.	TRBJ1-1	TGTGCCAGCAGTTACTCGAGGTCCGGGGGGAACACTGAAGCTTTCTTT	CASSYSRSGGNTEAFF
TRBV28	.	once	TRBJ2-4	TGTGCCAGCAGTTTAGTTTGGGCCAAAAACATTCAGTACTTC	CASSLVWAKNIQYF
TRBV19	TRBD1	.	TRBJ2-1	TGTGCCACTCGACAGGGGATTGCCTACAATGAGCAGTTCTTC	CATRQGIAYNEQFF
TRBV4-1	.	.	TRBJ1-4	TGCGCCAGCAGCCAAGGTCGAGAACGGACTGAAAAACTGTTTTTT	CASSQGRERTEKLFF
TRBV4-2	.	once	TRBJ2-6	TGTGCCAGCAGCGAACTCGTAGTTCGGGCCAACGTCCTGACTTTC	CASSELVVRANVLTF
TRBV6-5	.	.	TRBJ1-1	TGTGCCAGCAGTTATGGGGGACTGAACACTGAAGCTTTCTTT	CASSYGGLNTEAFF
TRBV5-1	TRBD1	.	TRBJ2-3	TGCGCCAGCAGCTTGTTGGACAGGGGCACAGATACGCAGTATTTT	CASSLLDRGTDTQYF
TRBV5-1	.	.	TRBJ2-7	TGCGCCAGCAGCTTGGGCCTCCGGGACCCCTCCTACGAGCAGTACTTC	CASSLGLRDPSYEQYF
TRBV30	.	.	TRBJ2-1	TGTGCCTGGAGTGATCCCCCCCAAATAACGATCAATGAGCAGTTCTTC	CAWSDPPQITINEQFF
TRBV7-2	TRBD1	.	TRBJ2-3	TGTGCCAGCAGCCGAGGGGAACAGGGGAGCACAGATACGCAGTATTTT	CASSRGEQGSTDTQYF
TRBV28	TRBD1	.	TRBJ1-5	TGTGCCAGCAGCAAACCGGGACAGGGTTATCAGCCCCAGCATTTT	CASSKPGQGYQPQHF
TRBV5-6	TRBD2	.	TRBJ2-1	TGTGCCAGCAGCTTGGGAGCGGGAGCTTACAATGAGCAGTTCTTC	CASSLGAGAYNEQFF
TRBV2	TRBD1	.	TRBJ2-1	TGTGCCAGCAGTGACTGGACAGGAGCCTACAATGAGCAGTTCTTC	CASSDWTGAYNEQFF
TRBV6-5	.	.	TRBJ2-7	TGTGCCAGCAGTTACTCGATCGACTACGAGCAGTACTTC	CASSYSIDYEQYF
TRBV4-3	.	.	TRBJ2-5	TGCGCCAGCAGCCAAGATCGGATCAGACTAGAGACCCAGTACTTC	CASSQDRIRLETQYF
TRBV2	.	.	TRBJ1-5	TGTGCCAGCTCTACAGGGAGTAGGATGAGCAATCAGCCCCAGCATTTT	CASSTGSRMSNQPQHF
TRBV4-3	TRBD2	.	TRBJ2-1	TGCGCCAGCAGCCAAGTATGGCCTAGCGGGCCAGCAGGCAATGAGCAGTTCTTC	CASSQVWPSGPAGNEQFF
TRBV28	TRBD1	.	TRBJ1-5	TGTGCCAGCAGCCACGGGACAGTCAATCAGCCCCAGCATTTT	CASSHGTVNQPQHF
TRBV7-9	.	.	TRBJ2-5	TGTGCCAGCAGCTTGGGCGGAGTGGGAGAGACCCAGTACTTC	CASSLGGVGETQYF
TRBV28	.	.	TRBJ2-6	TGTGCCAGCAGGGAGGGTACCTCTGGGGCCAACGTCCTGACTTTC	CASREGTSGANVLTF
TRBV30	.	.	TRBJ1-3	TGTGCCTGGAGTGTCCTCCAGGCTTCTGGAAACACCATATATTTT	CAWSVLQASGNTIYF
TRBV9	TRBD2	.	TRBJ2-1	TGTGCCAGCAGGAATCCGGGACTAAACAATGAGCAGTTCTTC	CASRNPGLNNEQFF
TRBV28	TRBD2	.	TRBJ2-4	TGTGCCAGCAGTTGGGGGGGAGGGCCAATAGCCAAAAACATTCAGTACTTC	CASSWGGGPIAKNIQYF
TRBV4-3	TRBD1	.	TRBJ1-3	TGCGCCAGCAGCCATAGCTTGACAGGGGACGGAAACACCATATATTTT	CASSHSLTGDGNTIYF
TRBV11-2	.	.	TRBJ2-3	TGTGCCAGCAGCCAGGACTTCCCTCGATTCACAGATACGCAGTATTTT	CASSQDFPRFTDTQYF
TRBV25-1	TRBD1	.	TRBJ1-2	TGTGCCAGCAGTGGAGCCCGGGACAGGGGGCTTGAATCATATGGCTACACCTTC	CASSGARDRGLESYGYTF
TRBV19	TRBD1	.	TRBJ1-2	TGTGCCAGTAGTAGCCGGGACAGGGGGCCACCTAACTATGGCTACACCTTC	CASSSRDRGPPNYGYTF
TRBV7-9	TRBD2	.	TRBJ2-5	TGTGCCAGCAGCTTAGTACGGGAGGGCTTTGAGACCCAGTACTTC	CASSLVREGFETQYF
TRBV6-4	.	.	TRBJ2-1	TGTGCCAGCAGCCCCGGTCATGGCCTAGCTAATGAGCAGTTCTTC	CASSPGHGLANEQFF
TRBV27	.	few	TRBJ1-1	TGTGCCAGCAGTTTAGACTATAGCACTGAAGCTTTCTTT	CASSLDYSTEAFF
TRBV16	TRBD1	once	TRBJ2-5	TGTGCCAGCACCAGCCCAGGGACAGGGCGTCGGGAGACCCAGTACTTC	CASTSPGTGRRETQYF
TRBV27	.	.	TRBJ2-7	TGTGCCAGCAGTTTATCCCGCGAGTTTCACTACGAGCAGTACTTC	CASSLSREFHYEQYF
TRBV5-1	.	.	TRBJ1-2	TGCGCCAGCAGCCCTCGAGCGGGAGCTAACTATGGCTACACCTTC	CASSPRAGANYGYTF
TRBV15	.	once	TRBJ1-5	TGTGCCACCAGCAGAGATGGTCAGGTGATTAATCAGCCCCAGCATTTT	CATSRDGQVINQPQHF